One and the same sample provided the 11 T cell receptor beta chains below, sequenced in a study of radiation and T cells in renal cell carcinoma (TCRdb year 2020). The library was obtained by the immunoSEQ multiplex PCR assay. In its TCRdb copy, this immuneACCESS table keeps in-frame sequences only and misses some clones. Where compared with another copy, unresolved V genes explain less than half of these, and the others have no known cause. A total of around 130,000 clones appear in this sample, 85% to 90% of them only once. The ten largest clones take up 5.8% of the sample. This specimen's time point label, interpreted: blood 2 weeks post-SBRT. The label giving this sample's treatment or condition can be read as: 15 Gy SBRT to primary tumor, nephrectomy 4 weeks later. Sequenced here: blood, sampled from a patient whose treatment included radiotherapy and nephrectomy. These receptors were obtained from a woman between 65 and 79 years old with renal cell carcinoma.

This rearrangement joins TRBV5-1 to TRBJ1-6; no clear D gene. Germline assignment: CDR1 SGHRS and CDR2 YFSETQ. The CDR3 is made up of 16 amino acids. V was trimmed by 1 base and J by 6 bases, leaving 14 bases between them. CDR3 protein: CASSLTGPQGNSPLHF. The CDR3 nucleotides read TGCGCCAGCAGCTTGACGGGTCCACAAGGTAATTCACCCCTCCACTTT.

This clone was counted between two and nine times. The chain couples TRBV11-1 to TRBJ1-5; no definite D call. This CDR3 region has 13 residues. The V gene lost 6 bases and the J gene lost 0 bases, with 6 bases spanning the gap. Germline CDR1 SGHAT, CDR2 FQDESV (reference sequence). CDR3 loop: CASSLDSNQPQHF. CDR3 DNA sequence: TGTGCCAGCAGTCTAGATAGCAATCAGCCCCAGCATTTT.

V gene TRBV5-1 combines with J gene TRBJ1-2; the D is unclear. This CDR3 comprises 13 residues. Germline CDR1 and CDR2: SGHRS and YFSETQ. V lost 0 bases and J 6 bases, leaving 9 bases between the germline ends. CDR3 amino acids: CASSLGLTDGYTF. The CDR3 region has the DNA TGCGCCAGCAGCTTGGGGTTGACGGATGGCTACACCTTC.

The rearrangement joins TRBV6-5 to TRBJ2-3; 9 bases agree with TRBD1. The junction had 5 bases not matched to a gene; V was cut back by 4 bases and J by 3 bases. Germline values: CDR1 MNHEY, CDR2 SVGAGI. The CDR3 has 15 residues. CDR3 residues: CASSSPQGATDTQYF. The CDR3 DNA sequence: TGTGCCAGCAGTTCCCCACAGGGGGCAACAGATACGCAGTATTTT.

The chain uses TRBV15 and TRBJ2-7; 8 nucleotides line up with TRBD1. Germline V CDR1 and CDR2: LNHNV, YYDKDF (reference sequence). This CDR3 is built from 16 residues. The ends lost 1 base at V and 3 bases at J; junction bases unmatched: 8. The chain's CDR3 is CATSRGGAGGGYEQYF. The CDR3 region has the DNA TGTGCCACCAGCAGAGGAGGGGCAGGGGGCGGCTACGAGCAGTACTTC.

The chain recombines TRBV28 with TRBJ2-5; D not certain. V was cut by 4 bases and J by 5 bases, with 14 bases left in between. In germline, CDR1 is MDHEN, CDR2 SYDVKM. The CDR3 is 14 residues long. The CDR3 region has the DNA TGTGCCAGCAGTTCGGCGGCCTTAAGGGAGACCCAGTACTTC. Translated, it gives CASSSAALRETQYF. Variable domain in full (rest from reference TRBV28 and TRBJ2-5): DVKVTQSSRYLVKRTGEKVFLECVQDMDHENMFWYRQDPGLGLRLIYFSYDVKMKEKGDIPEGYSVSREKKERFSLILESASTNQTSMYLCASSSAALRETQYFGPGTRLLVL.

This chain links TRBV7-2 with TRBJ2-1; 8 nucleotides align to TRBD2. Germline V CDR1 and CDR2: SGHTA, FQGNSA. The CDR3 spans 16 residues. V gave up 6 bases and J gave up 6 bases; unmatched junction bases: 13. The CDR3 sequence: CASRVNVPGGANEQFF. CDR3 DNA: TGTGCCAGCAGAGTAAACGTCCCCGGGGGGGCCAATGAGCAGTTCTTC.

The chain uses TRBV7-8 and TRBJ2-1; 9 bases map to TRBD2. The germline CDR1 and CDR2 sequences are SGHVS and FQNEAQ. With V trimmed by 6 bases and J by 6 bases, 6 bases remained unmatched. This CDR3 is 14 amino acids long. The DNA of the CDR3 is TGTGCCAGCAGGGTCGCGGGGGGGCGCAATGAGCAGTTCTTC. This sequence encodes CASRVAGGRNEQFF. The variable domain in full, with the rest retrieved from reference TRBV7-8 and TRBJ2-1, is GAGVSQSPRYKVAKRGQDVALRCDPISGHVSLFWYQQALGQGPEFLTYFQNEAQLDKSGLPSDRFFAERPEGSVSTLKIQRTQQEDSAVYLCASRVAGGRNEQFFGPGTRLTVL.

The V call is TRBV6-6, the J call TRBJ1-6, with 7 bases fitting TRBD1. Trimming took 6 bases from V and 8 from J; bases not matched to a gene: 10. This CDR3 spans 15 amino acids. Germline-derived CDR1 and CDR2 are MNHNY and SVGAGI (reference sequence). The CDR3, as DNA: TGTGCCAGCAGCCCTAGGGGGGACAGTTATTCACCCCTCCACTTT. Its protein product is CASSPRGDSYSPLHF.

The rearrangement joins TRBV2 to TRBJ1-6; 11 positions agree with TRBD1. Germline lookup yields CDR1 SNHLY and CDR2 FYNNEI. There are 14 residues in the CDR3. Trimming cost V 7 bases and J 6 bases; bases outside gene matches: 2. The CDR3 DNA sequence: TGTGCCAGCATTGGACAGGGGGCTAATTCACCCCTCCACTTT. Translating it yields CASIGQGANSPLHF.

The gene calls are TRBV29-1 and TRBJ2-3, with D maybe TRBD2 (7 bases). V lost 7 bases, J lost 4 bases, and 15 bases lay in between. The germline gives CDR1 SQVTM, CDR2 ANQGSEA. The CDR3 contains 13 residues. The CDR3 nucleotides read TGCAGCGCAAGAGGGGGGGCCGCAGATACGCAGTATTTT. Its translation: CSARGGAADTQYF.